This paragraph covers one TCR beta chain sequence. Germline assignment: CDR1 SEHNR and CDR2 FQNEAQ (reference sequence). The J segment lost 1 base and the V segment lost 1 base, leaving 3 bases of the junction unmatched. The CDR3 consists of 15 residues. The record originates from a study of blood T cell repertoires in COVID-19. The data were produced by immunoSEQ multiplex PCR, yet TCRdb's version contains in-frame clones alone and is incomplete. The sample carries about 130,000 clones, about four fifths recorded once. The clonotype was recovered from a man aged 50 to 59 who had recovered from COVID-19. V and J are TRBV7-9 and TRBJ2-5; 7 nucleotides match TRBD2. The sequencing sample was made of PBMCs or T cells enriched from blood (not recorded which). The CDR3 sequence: CASSLVPGGQETQYF. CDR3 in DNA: TGTGCCAGCAGCTTAGTGCCGGGGGGCCAAGAGACCCAGTACTTC.